In its sample, the clone carrying this T cell receptor (beta chain) is medium-sized. TCRdb analysed the PCR reads with MiXCR anew, one entry per CDR3 protein. The repertoire consists of approximately 19,000 distinct CDR3 sequences, with roughly half occurring once and the leading ten covering about 25%. This sample was taken from a study of tumor-infiltrating lymphocytes in oesophageal squamous cell carcinoma. In germline, CDR1 is SGHTA, CDR2 FQGTGA. The CDR3 contains 13 residues. Losses at the gene ends were 5 bases for V and 9 bases for J; bases not matched to a gene: 9. This rearrangement joins TRBV7-3 to TRBJ1-1, with 7 bases lining up with TRBD1. The material sequenced was esophageal tumor tissue. This sequence was found in a male donor with esophageal squamous cell carcinoma. As DNA, the CDR3 is TGTGCCAGCAGCCCCGGACAGGATAGTCAAGCTTTCTTT. This translates into CASSPGQDSQAFF.